The sequence of this TCR beta chain was determined in a study of T cell changes during pregnancy in multiple sclerosis. TCRdb's table, derived via immunoSEQ multiplex PCR, lists solely in-frame clones and lacks some. The sample consists of more than 60,000 clones, roughly nine tenths of them appearing once. V trimming: 5 bases; J trimming: 6 bases; junction bases outside the gene matches: 4. CDR1 and CDR2 (germline): SGHTA, FQGNSA. This CDR3 comprises 13 residues. This rearrangement joins TRBV7-2 to TRBJ2-7; 10 positions match TRBD1. The sequence was obtained from a female donor with multiple sclerosis, enrolled in a pregnancy study. Sequenced material: peripheral blood, taken before pregnancy. CDR3 region: CASSRGQGSEQYF. In nucleotides, the CDR3 is TGTGCCAGCAGCCGGGGACAGGGGAGCGAGCAGTACTTC.